The 10 T cell receptor beta chains below were found in one sample sequenced in a study of T cells after yellow fever vaccination. TCRdb ran MiXCR on the 5' RACE reads and lists one entry per CDR3 protein. The data show around 330,000 distinct CDR3 sequences, roughly 3.5% seen once. The specimen comprised PBMCs, sampled on the day of the yellow fever booster vaccination. All receptors derive from a man aged 18 to 29 who received the YFV17D yellow fever vaccine.

This clonotype has at least ten counts. The chain employs TRBV5-1 and TRBJ1-1, with D tentatively TRBD1 (5 bases). V was cut by 2 bases and J by 4 bases, with 12 bases left in between. CDR3 length: 14 amino acids. Per the germline V gene, CDR1 is SGHRS and CDR2 is YFSETQ. The CDR3 reads CASSFGAPLTEAFF. The DNA of the CDR3 is TGCGCCAGCAGCTTTGGGGCCCCGCTCACTGAAGCTTTCTTT.

This clonotype came up many times. The CDR3 here is CASSPAEGSGELFF. In DNA form, the CDR3 reads TGTGCCAGCAGCCCGGCCGAGGGATCCGGGGAGCTGTTTTTT. The rearrangement links TRBV7-9 to TRBJ2-2, with D possibly TRBD2 on 5 matching bases. The CDR3 consists of 14 residues. Trimming removed 5 bases from V and 6 bases from J, with 13 bases in between. CDR1 SEHNR and CDR2 FQNEAQ come from the germline V gene (reference sequence). The variable domain in full, completed from reference TRBV7-9 and TRBJ2-2, reads DTGVSQNPRHKITKRGQNVTFRCDPISEHNRLYWYRQTLGQGPEFLTYFQNEAQLEKSRLLSDRFSAERPKGSFSTLEIQRTEQGDSAMYLCASSPAEGSGELFFGEGSRLTVL.

This clonotype was picked up a small number of times. V gene TRBV20-1 combines with J gene TRBJ2-1, with 9 bases that match TRBD2. The CDR3 has 17 residues. Trimming at V came to 0 bases and at J to 3 bases, leaving 9 bases not matched to a gene. The germline CDR1 and CDR2 sequences are DFQATT and SNEGSKA (reference sequence). CDR3 loop: CSARDPLRGGNYNEQFF. CDR3 bases: TGCAGTGCTAGAGATCCCCTGCGGGGGGGGAACTACAATGAGCAGTTCTTC.

This clonotype has at least ten counts. The V and J genes are TRBV4-1 and TRBJ2-7; 13 bases line up with TRBD2. V was clipped by 1 base and J by 6 bases; unmatched bases: 0. This CDR3 contains 14 residues. Germline V gives CDR1 MGHRA, CDR2 YSYEKL. The CDR3 bases are TGCGCCAGCAGCCAAGGACTAGCGGGGGGCGAGCAGTACTTC. It specifies CASSQGLAGGEQYF.

This clonotype was counted at least ten times. V usage is TRBV27 and J usage is TRBJ2-3; tentatively, D is TRBD2 (6 bases). The CDR3 runs 15 residues. Trimming took 3 bases from V and 5 from J, leaving 15 bases between them. CDR1 MNHEY and CDR2 SMNVEV come from the germline V gene (reference sequence). The CDR3: CASSFWPGGRDTQYF. The DNA for the CDR3 is TGTGCCAGCAGTTTCTGGCCCGGGGGACGAGATACGCAGTATTTT.

This clonotype occurred many times. The rearrangement links TRBV3-1 to TRBJ2-3, with 7 bases aligning to TRBD1. The length of the CDR3 is 15 residues. Trimming took 4 bases from V and 4 from J; bases not matched to a gene: 8. In germline, CDR1 is LGHDT, CDR2 YNNKEL (reference sequence). The CDR3 DNA follows: TGTGCCAGCAGCCGGAAACAGGGGTACCCAGATACGCAGTATTTT. It yields the protein CASSRKQGYPDTQYF.

This clonotype has just a few counts. V usage is TRBV12-3 or TRBV12-4 and J usage is TRBJ2-7, with a weak D call TRBD1 (6 bases). The length of the CDR3 is 13 residues. The V and J ends lost 5 bases and 6 bases respectively, with 14 bases between them. The CDR3 DNA sequence: TGTGCCAGCAGTCCTACAGGGTTTGGCGAGCAGTACTTC. Translated, it gives CASSPTGFGEQYF.

This clonotype was counted at least ten times. J is TRBJ2-1 and V is TRBV25-1; 9 bases line up with TRBD1. Germline CDR1 MGHDK, CDR2 SYGVNS. Trimming took 3 bases from V and 2 from J; bases not matched to a gene: 8. The CDR3 is made up of 17 amino acids. The CDR3 DNA follows: TGTGCCAGCAGTGATTACTTCGGGACAGGGCCCTACAATGAGCAGTTCTTC. This codes for CASSDYFGTGPYNEQFF.

At least ten counts were recorded for this clonotype. This chain links TRBV12-3 or TRBV12-4 with TRBJ1-1; no clear D gene. The CDR3 extends over 14 amino acids. V was shortened by 6 bases and J by 5 bases, with 16 bases between the two germline ends. In nucleotides, the CDR3 is TGTGCCAGCAGGACTTCAATGGAAGGAACTGAAGCTTTCTTT. It specifies CASRTSMEGTEAFF.

V usage is TRBV5-4 and J usage is TRBJ2-7; 7 bases agree with TRBD1. Germline-derived CDR1 and CDR2 are SGHNT and YYREEE (reference sequence). Losses at the gene ends were 4 bases for V and 2 bases for J; bases not matched to a gene: 6. The CDR3 runs 14 residues. CDR3 protein: CASSRQGETYEQYF. The CDR3 coding sequence is TGTGCCAGCAGCCGACAGGGAGAGACCTACGAGCAGTACTTC.